Presented here are 2 T cell receptor beta chains from one specimen sequenced in a study of shared clonotypes between healthy human individuals. Clones were sequenced by immunoSEQ multiplex PCR, and TCRdb holds only the in-frame ones, with some missing. The sample consists of roughly 500,000 clones, approximately 84% of them appearing once. The sequencing input was PBMCs. The receptor set was obtained from a woman between 35 and 50 years old in good health. Some clones in this sample may be carry-over from other donors' samples.

Comments on this clone: A far larger clone is off by one base, so a read error is likely. This likely comes from a read error, as the CDR3 has no conserved phenylalanine or tryptophan at its end. This chain connects TRBV4-2 to TRBJ2-2; TRBD2 is a possible D gene (6 bases). This CDR3 is 18 amino acids long. Germline CDR1 LGHNA, CDR2 YNFKEQ. With 0 bases removed from V and 7 bases from J, the gap between germline ends came to 21 bases. CDR3 sequence (DNA): TGTGCCAGCAGCCAAGATTGGGAGCGGACGGCCGGGAGCGGGGAGCTGTTTTCT. This sequence encodes CASSQDWERTAGSGELFS.

This clone was recorded only once. Other DNA sequences from this sample encode an identical CDR3 as well. V usage is TRBV6-5 and J usage is TRBJ2-6, with unresolved D. Germline lookup yields CDR1 MNHEY and CDR2 SVGAGI. This CDR3 comprises 15 residues. Trimming pared 6 bases from V and 0 bases from J, leaving 9 bases between. Written as DNA, the CDR3 is TGTGCCAGCAGCCTACTGAACTCTGGGGCCAACGTCCTGACTTTC. Amino acids: CASSLLNSGANVLTF.